A selection of T cell receptor beta chains follows, all from one sample in a study of cytomegalovirus exposure and HLA in healthy donors. Profiled with immunoSEQ multiplex PCR; TCRdb holds only in-frame clones, not every one. Of roughly 150,000 clones detected, more than 65% appear once; the ten largest clones hold about 5.6%. What was sequenced was PBMCs. The receptors originated from a young man in good health and CMV-seropositive. Both conserved end residues are part of each CDR3. A D gene is named only where the DNA matches it firmly. Some rows have no size entry. The others give once, few or many, or a class for an expanded clone.

V gene,J gene,D gene,CDR3 length,clone size,CDR3 DNA,CDR3 protein
TRBV28,TRBJ1-5,TRBD1,15,NA,TGTGCCAGCAGTTTCCCCAGGGGGGTAGTTCAGCCCCAGCATTTT,CASSFPRGVVQPQHF
TRBV19,TRBJ2-5,NA,14,NA,TGTGCCAGTAGTACTCCAGGGGTTAAAGAGACCCAGTACTTC,CASSTPGVKETQYF
TRBV18,TRBJ2-3,TRBD1,14,NA,TGTGCCAGCTCACCATTGGACAGGTCAGATACGCAGTATTTT,CASSPLDRSDTQYF
TRBV29-1,TRBJ1-2,TRBD1,13,once,TGCAGCGTTGGGACAGGCCTAACCTATGGCTACACCTTC,CSVGTGLTYGYTF
TRBV30,TRBJ2-1,NA,14,few,TGTGCCTGGAAGCTTACCGGGACAACGCGAGAGCAGTTCTTC,CAWKLTGTTREQFF
TRBV28,TRBJ1-2,TRBD1,15,NA,TGTGCCAGCAGATCCGACAGGGGTGGGAACTATGGCTACACCTTC,CASRSDRGGNYGYTF
TRBV7-9,TRBJ2-7,NA,12,NA,TGTGCCAGCAGCTTAGCGAGTCACGAGCAGTACTTC,CASSLASHEQYF
TRBV2,TRBJ1-2,NA,9,NA,TGTGCCACCCTACCGGGCTACACCTTC,CATLPGYTF
TRBV30,TRBJ2-1,NA,13,NA,TGTGCCTGGAGTCCCCCCCTAAGCGGTGAGCAGTTCTTC,CAWSPPLSGEQFF
TRBV5-8,TRBJ1-4,TRBD1,15,NA,TGTGCCAGCAGCTTGCCCGGGACAGGGTCCCAGGGGCTGTTTTTT,CASSLPGTGSQGLFF
TRBV27,TRBJ2-7,TRBD2,16,NA,TGTGCCAGCAGTAAGGTAGGGACTAGCGGGATCTACGAGCAGTACTTC,CASSKVGTSGIYEQYF
TRBV2,TRBJ1-2,NA,12,few,TGTGCCAGCAGACAGGAGGGTTTTGGCTACACCTTC,CASRQEGFGYTF
TRBV28,TRBJ2-7,TRBD2,14,NA,TGTGCCAGCAGTCTTAGCGGGAGTTTTGGCGAGCAGTACTTC,CASSLSGSFGEQYF
TRBV5-1,TRBJ2-3,TRBD1,16,NA,TGCGCCAGCAGCCCGGACGGACAGGGAGGAATAGATACGCAGTATTTT,CASSPDGQGGIDTQYF
TRBV6-6,TRBJ2-1,NA,14,few,TGTGCCAGCACTCATAGCGGAGAGTACAATGAGCAGTTCTTC,CASTHSGEYNEQFF
TRBV9,TRBJ1-3,NA,15,NA,TGTGCCAGCAGCGCCTCAGGATTCTCTGGAAACACCATATATTTT,CASSASGFSGNTIYF
TRBV27,TRBJ1-2,NA,16,few,TGTGCCAGCAGTTTATCGTTCCGGGTCTCCGACTATGGCTACACCTTC,CASSLSFRVSDYGYTF
TRBV28,TRBJ1-2,NA,13,once,TGTGCCAGCAGGACCGGGGGGCGTTATGGCTACACCTTC,CASRTGGRYGYTF
TRBV4-3,TRBJ2-2,TRBD1,16,NA,TGCGCCAGCAGCCAATGGGGGACAGGCGCCACCGGGGAGCTGTTTTTT,CASSQWGTGATGELFF
TRBV9,TRBJ2-1,TRBD2,15,few,TGTGCCAGCAGTATTGATAGCGGGAGCGGGAATGAGCAGTTCTTC,CASSIDSGSGNEQFF
TRBV4-1,TRBJ1-6,TRBD1,18,NA,TGCGCCAGCAGCCAAGATGGGGGACAGAGCTCCTATAATTCACCCCTCCACTTT,CASSQDGGQSSYNSPLHF
TRBV28,TRBJ2-1,TRBD2,15,few,TGTGCCAGCAGTTTGGGACTAGCGAGCTACAATGAGCAGTTCTTC,CASSLGLASYNEQFF
TRBV25-1,TRBJ2-2,TRBD2,12,NA,TGTGCCAGTGGGGGGGACACCGGGGAGCTGTTTTTT,CASGGDTGELFF